These 28 T cell receptor beta chains originate from one sample sequenced in a study of regulatory T cells in long-lasting Graves disease. Arm-PCR of CDR3 regions and iRepertoire HTBI primers were used to build TCR beta libraries. TCRdb itself ran the multiplex PCR reads through MiXCR, one entry per CDR3 protein. The sample has about 380,000 distinct CDR3 sequences; about 16% are singletons. Time point meaning: newly diagnosed GD, antithyroid drugs for less than 3 months. The TCR library was prepared using RNA isolated from PBMCs. The sequenced sample was peripheral blood mononuclear cells (PBMCs), obtained at new diagnosis, from a patient treated with antithyroid drugs. Receptor source: a female donor with Graves disease.

In this sample, this clonotype turned up many times. This chain links TRBV20-1 with TRBJ2-1; D is uncertain. The germline CDR1 and CDR2 sequences are DFQATT and SNEGSKA (reference sequence). The V end was cut by 5 bases, the J end by 8 bases, with 13 bases between. CDR3 length: 12 residues. The DNA for the CDR3 is TGCAGTGCTTCCAACCAACTGGATGAGCAGTTCTTC. Translation gives CSASNQLDEQFF.

This clonotype was recorded many times. V is TRBV6-2 or TRBV6-3 and J is TRBJ1-1, with D possibly being TRBD1 (6 bases). The CDR3 is 15 residues long. V lost 4 bases, J lost 0 bases, and 12 bases lay in between. Per the germline V gene, CDR1 is MNHEY and CDR2 is SVGEGT. DNA for the CDR3: TGTGCCAGCAGTTGGACAGAACCTATGAACACTGAAGCTTTCTTT. The encoded protein is CASSWTEPMNTEAFF.

In this sample, this clonotype turned up many times. This chain joins TRBV5-1 and TRBJ2-7; 9 bases match TRBD2. The CDR3 runs to 15 residues. The germline V gene has CDR1 SGHRS and CDR2 YFSETQ. J lost 7 bases, V lost 0 bases, and 8 bases had no gene match. The DNA for the CDR3 is TGCGCCAGCAGCTTGGAAGCAGCGGGGGGTCTAGAGCAGTACTTC. It codes for CASSLEAAGGLEQYF.

CDR3 loop: CASGRELRVEQFF. CDR3 DNA sequence: TGTGCCAGCGGTCGGGAGCTGAGGGTTGAGCAGTTCTTC. The chain has TRBV6-1 and TRBJ2-1, with D possibly being TRBD2 (6 bases). This CDR3 is built from 13 residues. The germline V gene has CDR1 MNHNS and CDR2 SASEGT. Trimming removed 8 bases at V and 9 bases at J, with 17 bases between.

At least ten counts were recorded for this clonotype. The chain has TRBV4-1 and TRBJ1-1, with D hard to call. Trimming removed 0 bases from V and 8 bases from J, with 7 bases in between. The germline V gene has CDR1 MGHRA and CDR2 YSYEKL. The CDR3 loop spans 12 amino acids. The CDR3 DNA reads TGCGCCAGCAGCCAAGATCTAACAGAAGCTTTCTTT. Protein product: CASSQDLTEAFF.

This clonotype has ten or more counts. The chain joins TRBV2 to TRBJ1-1, with TRBD1 matching 12 bases. The CDR3 covers 17 residues. The V gene's germline CDR1 is SNHLY and CDR2 FYNNEI. Unmatched junction bases numbered 14, after V lost 6 bases and J lost 6 bases. The CDR3 sequence: CASRKGQGAMAGAEAFF. The CDR3 nucleotides are TGTGCCAGCAGGAAGGGACAGGGGGCAATGGCAGGCGCTGAAGCTTTCTTT.

Many counts were recorded for this clonotype. The chain joins TRBV19 to TRBJ1-1; a weak D match, TRBD1 (5 bases). Between the trimmed V and J ends, which lost 6 bases and 6 bases, there was a span of 20 bases. The CDR3 has 15 amino acids. Germline CDR1 and CDR2: LNHDA and SQIVND (reference sequence). This CDR3 is CASSQSGTNAAEAFF. The CDR3 region has the DNA TGTGCCAGTAGCCAATCAGGGACGAACGCCGCTGAAGCTTTCTTT.

This clonotype showed up just a few times. The gene calls are TRBV4-2 and TRBJ2-1; 12 nucleotides agree with TRBD2. The CDR3 totals 17 residues. Germline CDR1 is LGHNA and CDR2 is YNFKEQ. V gave up 4 bases and J gave up 3 bases; unmatched junction bases: 7. DNA for the CDR3: TGTGCCAGCAGCCTAAAGACTAGCGGGGGTTACTACAATGAGCAGTTCTTC. Amino acids: CASSLKTSGGYYNEQFF.

This clonotype was seen at least ten times. The V call is TRBV27, the J call TRBJ1-1; D possibly corresponds to TRBD1 (5 bases). This CDR3 contains 14 residues. Germline V gives CDR1 MNHEY, CDR2 SMNVEV (reference sequence). With 3 bases removed from V and 5 bases from J, the gap between germline ends came to 13 bases. This chain's CDR3 is CASSFLGRGTEAFF. The CDR3 DNA reads TGTGCCAGCAGTTTTTTGGGCCGGGGGACTGAAGCTTTCTTT.

With respect to this clonotype: This may arise from a read error, as a much more abundant clone is one base away. This chain links TRBV30 with TRBJ1-2; 7 nucleotides match TRBD1. The CDR3 length is 12 residues. The germline gives CDR1 GTSNPN, CDR2 SVGIG (reference sequence). CDR3 amino acids: CAWNDRAYGCTF. The CDR3 nucleotides are TGTGCCTGGAACGACAGGGCCTATGGCTGCACCTTC.

This chain links TRBV20-1 with TRBJ1-1; D uncertain. The CDR3 contains 13 residues. The V end lost 1 base, the J end lost 0 bases, and 6 bases lay between the germline ends. Germline V gene sequence: CDR1 DFQATT, CDR2 SNEGSKA (reference sequence). The CDR3 region is CSARALMNTEAFF. CDR3 nucleotides: TGCAGTGCTAGAGCTCTTATGAACACTGAAGCTTTCTTT.

In its sample, this clonotype was seen many times. The gene calls are TRBV6-1 and TRBJ2-1, with a tentative D call TRBD1 (5 bases). The germline V gene has CDR1 MNHNS and CDR2 SASEGT. The CDR3 is made up of 17 amino acids. Deletions cut 1 base from V and 8 bases from J, with 21 bases between. DNA of the CDR3: TGTGCCAGCAGTGAAGAGCAGGACACTCTATGGGTCTATGAGCAGTTCTTC. It translates to CASSEEQDTLWVYEQFF.

This clonotype was seen only a few times. This may come from a read error, since a much larger clone is one base off. The CDR3: CASSYGQYIEQFF. Written as DNA, the CDR3 is TGTGCCAGCAGCTACGGACAGTACATTGAGCAGTTCTTC. The chain links TRBV11-2 to TRBJ2-1, with TRBD1 as a possible D gene (6 bases). This CDR3 has 13 residues. Germline loops: CDR1 SGHAT, CDR2 FQNNGV. The variable domain in full, completed from reference TRBV11-2 and TRBJ2-1, reads EAGVAQSPRYKIIEKRQSVAFWCNPISGHATLYWYQQILGQGPKLLIQFQNNGVVDDSQLPKDRFSAERLKGVDSTLKIQPAKLEDSAVYLCASSYGQYIEQFFGPGTRLTVL.

This chain joins TRBV4-1 and TRBJ2-3; 7 positions match TRBD2. V shed 2 bases, J shed 0 bases, and the junction held 8 bases outside the gene matches. The CDR3 runs to 17 residues. Per the germline V gene, CDR1 is MGHRA and CDR2 is YSYEKL. In DNA, the CDR3 is TGCGCCAGCAGCCAACCCTCGACTAGCCTTAGCACAGATACGCAGTATTTT. This codes for CASSQPSTSLSTDTQYF.

In its sample, this clonotype was seen many times. This sequence joins TRBV7-9 and TRBJ2-3; the match to TRBD2 covers 10 bases. V shed 9 bases, J shed 0 bases, and the junction held 15 bases outside the gene matches. Germline V gives CDR1 SEHNR, CDR2 FQNEAQ (reference sequence). The CDR3 extends over 18 amino acids. DNA of the CDR3: TGTGCCAGTTCCCCCCTAGCGGGAGCAGGCTACAGCACAGATACGCAGTATTTT. Its translation is CASSPLAGAGYSTDTQYF. The variable domain in full, with the rest retrieved from reference TRBV7-9 and TRBJ2-3, is DTGVSQNPRHKITKRGQNVTFRCDPISEHNRLYWYRQTLGQGPEFLTYFQNEAQLEKSRLLSDRFSAERPKGSFSTLEIQRTEQGDSAMYLCASSPLAGAGYSTDTQYFGPGTRLTVL.

In its sample, this clonotype was seen many times. The chain employs TRBV2 and TRBJ1-1; 8 positions agree with TRBD1. Per the germline V gene, CDR1 is SNHLY and CDR2 is FYNNEI. After removal of 5 bases from V and 5 bases from J, the junction contained 10 bases not matched to a gene. The CDR3 is 15 residues long. CDR3 region: CASSFGQGRKTEAFF. The DNA of the CDR3 is TGTGCCAGCAGTTTTGGACAGGGTCGAAAGACTGAAGCTTTCTTT.

The J gene is TRBJ2-3, the V gene TRBV29-1; 12 bases align to TRBD1. V gave up 6 bases and J gave up 4 bases; unmatched junction bases: 11. The CDR3 has 16 residues. Germline V CDR1 and CDR2: SQVTM, ANQGSEA. The CDR3 nucleotides are TGCAGCGTCGTTCGGTTCGGGACAGGGGGCTCAGATACGCAGTATTTT. This gives the protein CSVVRFGTGGSDTQYF.

The chain uses TRBV30 and TRBJ1-2; 9 bases align to TRBD1. The CDR3 is made up of 16 amino acids. Germline CDR1 is GTSNPN and CDR2 is SVGIG (reference sequence). With V trimmed by 7 bases and J by 0 bases, 12 bases remained unmatched. CDR3 region: CASYRDRVFSNYGYTF. Written as DNA, the CDR3 is TGTGCCTCATACCGGGACAGGGTTTTCTCTAACTATGGCTACACCTTC.

This clonotype was seen repeatedly, ten times or more. The chain recombines TRBV6-5 with TRBJ1-2; no reliable D call. The ends were cut back, 2 bases at V and 4 bases at J, with 11 bases in the middle. Germline V CDR1 and CDR2: MNHEY, SVGAGI. This CDR3 is 14 amino acids long. The CDR3 region has the DNA TGTGCCAGCAGTTACCGGAGCAACCCCTATGGCTACACCTTC. Translation gives CASSYRSNPYGYTF.

In its sample, this clonotype was seen many times. J is TRBJ2-3 and V is TRBV7-8; 13 nucleotides agree with TRBD2. J lost 2 bases, V lost 4 bases, and 3 bases had no gene match. Per germline, CDR1 SGHVS and CDR2 FQNEAQ. The CDR3 extends over 16 amino acids. In DNA, the CDR3 is TGTGCCAGCAGCTCAGGACTAGCGGGAGACACAGATACGCAGTATTTT. The encoded protein is CASSSGLAGDTDTQYF.

V usage is TRBV10-3 and J usage is TRBJ2-7; D remains unclear. V was shortened by 4 bases and J by 7 bases, with 14 bases between the two germline ends. Germline assignment: CDR1 ENHRY and CDR2 SYGVKD. This CDR3 comprises 13 residues. CDR3 sequence: CAISGQSHNEQYF. CDR3 DNA sequence: TGTGCCATCAGTGGACAATCCCACAATGAGCAGTACTTC.

The chain is built from TRBV11-2 and TRBJ1-4; D may be TRBD1 (5 bases). Per the germline V gene, CDR1 is SGHAT and CDR2 is FQNNGV. V dropped 3 bases and J dropped 7 bases, with 18 bases sitting between them. This CDR3 has 16 amino acids. CDR3 coding DNA: TGTGCCAGCAGCTTTGGAGTAGGGGTGGGGACTGAAAAACTGTTTTTT. This sequence encodes CASSFGVGVGTEKLFF. The complete variable domain, with remaining parts taken from reference TRBV11-2 and TRBJ1-4, reads EAGVAQSPRYKIIEKRQSVAFWCNPISGHATLYWYQQILGQGPKLLIQFQNNGVVDDSQLPKDRFSAERLKGVDSTLKIQPAKLEDSAVYLCASSFGVGVGTEKLFFGSGTQLSVL.

The V gene is TRBV7-3, the J gene TRBJ2-2, with D perhaps matching TRBD1 (6 bases). V shed 4 bases and J shed 6 bases, with 9 bases lying between them. Germline CDR1 reads SGHTA; CDR2 reads FQGTGA. This CDR3 contains 13 residues. The CDR3 coding sequence is TGTGCCAGCAGCTACAGGGCGGCCGGGGAGCTGTTTTTT. Translating it yields CASSYRAAGELFF.

This clonotype was found many times. The chain combines TRBV20-1 with TRBJ1-4, with D possibly TRBD1 on 5 matching bases. Germline lookup yields CDR1 DFQATT and CDR2 SNEGSKA (reference sequence). The CDR3 has 14 amino acids. The CDR3 nucleotides read TGCGGCGGGCAGCTGGGGACTCAAAATGAAAAACTGTTTTTT. Its protein product is CGGQLGTQNEKLFF.

This clonotype was seen many times. CDR3 nucleotides: TGTGCCAGCAGCCTATCACTCTTGGGGGGCTTGAGCTATGGCTACACCTTC. Its protein is CASSLSLLGGLSYGYTF. The V call is TRBV7-2, the J call TRBJ1-2; perhaps TRBD1 as D (6 bases). Trimming removed 5 bases at V and 4 bases at J, with 23 bases between. This CDR3 is 17 amino acids long. The germline gives CDR1 SGHTA, CDR2 FQGNSA.

This clonotype was detected many times. The genes are TRBV7-9 and TRBJ2-7; D unresolved. The germline V gene has CDR1 SEHNR and CDR2 FQNEAQ (reference sequence). Trimming pared 2 bases from V and 5 bases from J, leaving 13 bases between. This CDR3 region has 14 residues. The CDR3 is CASSLPHPSNEQYF. CDR3 DNA sequence: TGTGCCAGCAGCTTACCCCACCCGAGCAACGAGCAGTACTTC.

At least ten counts were recorded for this clonotype. The chain combines TRBV2 with TRBJ2-3; the D gene is possibly TRBD1 (6 bases). CDR3 size: 15 residues. Trimming removed 8 bases from V and 2 bases from J, with 17 bases in between. CDR1 is SNHLY, CDR2 FYNNEI, per germline. CDR3 bases: TGTGCCAGCGTTTCAGACAGGCCAATCACAGATACGCAGTATTTT. Translated: CASVSDRPITDTQYF.

This clonotype was detected ten times or more. This sequence joins TRBV7-9 and TRBJ2-3, with 8 bases identical to TRBD1. V trimming: 4 bases; J trimming: 0 bases; junction bases outside the gene matches: 9. The CDR3 runs to 17 residues. Looked up from germline, CDR1 is SEHNR and CDR2 is FQNEAQ (reference sequence). In DNA form, the CDR3 reads TGTGCCAGCAGCTCCCCCGGGACAGGAGGTAGCACAGATACGCAGTATTTT. Protein product: CASSSPGTGGSTDTQYF.